These 9 T cell receptor beta chains were sequenced from one sample in a study of T cell responses to AZD1222 COVID-19 vaccine. Repertoires were generated with immunoSEQ multiplex PCR, while TCRdb's copy carries only in-frame clones and drops some. The sample holds approximately 190,000 clones, about 92% seen once. The material sequenced was peripheral blood, taken on day 0 of AZD1222 vaccination. The source of these receptors is an adult in good health.

Only one count was recorded for this clone. The chain joins TRBV29-1 to TRBJ2-1, with 7 bases identical to TRBD2. J lost 0 bases, V lost 7 bases, and 12 bases had no gene match. Germline V gene lookup returns CDR1 SQVTM and CDR2 ANQGSEA. This CDR3 is 16 amino acids long. The CDR3 bases are TGCAGCGCGATCCTAGCGGTCCCGAGCTCCTACAATGAGCAGTTCTTC. Residues: CSAILAVPSSYNEQFF.

Only one count was recorded for this clone. The rearrangement uses TRBV5-8 and TRBJ2-3, with a possible D match to TRBD2 (5 bases). Germline assignment: CDR1 SGHTS and CDR2 YDEGEE. The V and J ends lost 2 bases and 2 bases respectively, with 9 bases between them. The CDR3 is 14 residues long. CDR3 sequence reads: CASSFLGNTDTQYF. CDR3 bases: TGTGCCAGCAGCTTTCTCGGGAACACAGATACGCAGTATTTT.

This chain links TRBV6-6 with TRBJ1-1; D is unclear. Germline V lookup: CDR1 MNHNY, CDR2 SVGAGI (reference sequence). This CDR3 is built from 14 residues. Trimming shortened V by 7 bases and J by 7 bases, and 19 bases separated the two germline ends. The CDR3 spells CASTLPSGTVEAFF. Here the CDR3 DNA reads TGTGCCAGCACCCTGCCTTCCGGAACAGTTGAAGCTTTCTTT.

The chain uses TRBV18 and TRBJ1-5; D gene uncertain. In germline, CDR1 is KGHSH, CDR2 LQKENI. V lost 6 bases and J 6 bases, leaving 21 bases between the germline ends. The CDR3 sequence is 16 residues long. The CDR3 coding sequence is TGTGCCAGCTCCCAATACAGCGGGGTGTCCGTTCAGCCCCAGCATTTT. Translating it yields CASSQYSGVSVQPQHF. The full variable domain, rest sourced from reference TRBV18 and TRBJ1-5, is NAGVMQNPRHLVRRRGQEARLRCSPMKGHSHVYWYRQLPEEGLKFMVYLQKENIIDESGMPKERFSAEFPKEGPSILRIQQVVRGDSAAYFCASSQYSGVSVQPQHFGDGTRLSIL.

V and J are TRBV2 and TRBJ1-1, with TRBD1 as a possible D gene (6 bases). CDR1 and CDR2 from the germline V gene are SNHLY and FYNNEI. The CDR3 is made up of 14 amino acids. V shed 8 bases and J shed 3 bases, with 16 bases lying between them. The CDR3 region has the DNA TGTGCCAGCGGAGGGTTAGACAGGTACACTGAAGCTTTCTTT. Amino acids: CASGGLDRYTEAFF.

The V call is TRBV3-1 (or the pseudogene TRBV3-2), the J call TRBJ2-5; 8 bases are a match to TRBD1. Trimming took 0 bases from V and 2 from J; bases not matched to a gene: 5. Germline CDR1 and CDR2: LGHDT and YNNKEL (reference sequence). The CDR3 totals 16 residues. The CDR3 region is CASSQDRGTGQETQYF. In nucleotides, the CDR3 is TGTGCCAGCAGCCAAGATAGGGGGACAGGACAAGAGACCCAGTACTTC.

This chain connects TRBV27 to TRBJ1-3; a weak D match, TRBD1 (5 bases). This CDR3 region has 13 residues. V shed 5 bases and J shed 4 bases, with 9 bases lying between them. From germline, CDR1 is MNHEY and CDR2 SMNVEV (reference sequence). In nucleotides, the CDR3 is TGTGCCAGCAGTCAGGGTCCCGGAAACACCATATATTTT. Residues: CASSQGPGNTIYF.

The V gene is TRBV5-1, the J gene TRBJ1-5; D not resolved. The germline V gene has CDR1 SGHRS and CDR2 YFSETQ. This CDR3 comprises 15 residues. V lost 0 bases to trimming and J lost 1 base, with 8 bases between them. As DNA, the CDR3 is TGCGCCAGCAGCTTGGGCGACACCAGCAATCAGCCCCAGCATTTT. Amino acids: CASSLGDTSNQPQHF. The full variable domain, completed using reference TRBV5-1 and TRBJ1-5, is KAGVTQTPRYLIKTRGQQVTLSCSPISGHRSVSWYQQTPGQGLQFLFEYFSETQRNKGNFPGRFSGRQFSNSRSEMNVSTLELGDSALYLCASSLGDTSNQPQHFGDGTRLSIL.

CDR3 region: CASSDVGQPQHF. CDR3 DNA sequence: TGTGCCAGCAGTGATGTCGGTCAGCCCCAGCATTTT. This chain connects TRBV2 to TRBJ1-5, with no clear D. The CDR3 runs 12 residues. From germline, CDR1 is SNHLY and CDR2 FYNNEI. Trimming cost V 3 bases and J 6 bases, with 6 bases left between them.